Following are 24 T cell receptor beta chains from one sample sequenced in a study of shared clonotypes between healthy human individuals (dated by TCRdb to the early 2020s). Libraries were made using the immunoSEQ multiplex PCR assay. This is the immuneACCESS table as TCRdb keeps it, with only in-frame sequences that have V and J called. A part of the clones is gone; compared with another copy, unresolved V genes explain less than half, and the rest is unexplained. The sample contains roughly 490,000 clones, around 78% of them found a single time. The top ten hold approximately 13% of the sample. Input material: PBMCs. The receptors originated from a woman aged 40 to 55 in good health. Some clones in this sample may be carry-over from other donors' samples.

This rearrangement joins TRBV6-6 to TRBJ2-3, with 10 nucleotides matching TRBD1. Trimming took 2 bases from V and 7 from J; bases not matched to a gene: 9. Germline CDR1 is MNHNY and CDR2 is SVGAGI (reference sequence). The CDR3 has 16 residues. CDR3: CASSYPPRQGAYTQYF. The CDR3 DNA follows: TGTGCCAGCAGTTACCCCCCCCGACAGGGGGCATATACGCAGTATTTT.

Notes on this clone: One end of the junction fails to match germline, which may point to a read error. In DNA, the CDR3 is TGTGCCAGCAGTTCCTACAGGGGGAACGCCGGGGAGCTGTTTTTT. Its protein is CASSSYRGNAGELFF. The genes are TRBV28 and TRBJ2-2, with 8 bases aligning to TRBD1. Germline V gives CDR1 MDHEN, CDR2 SYDVKM. The CDR3 covers 15 residues.

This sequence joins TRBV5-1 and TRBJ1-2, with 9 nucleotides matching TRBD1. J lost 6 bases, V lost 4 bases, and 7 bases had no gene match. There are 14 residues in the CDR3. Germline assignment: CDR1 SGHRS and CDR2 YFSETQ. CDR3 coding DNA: TGCGCCAGCAGCCCACGGGACAGGGCGGATGGCTACACCTTC. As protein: CASSPRDRADGYTF. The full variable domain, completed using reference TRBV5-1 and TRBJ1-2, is KAGVTQTPRYLIKTRGQQVTLSCSPISGHRSVSWYQQTPGQGLQFLFEYFSETQRNKGNFPGRFSGRQFSNSRSEMNVSTLELGDSALYLCASSPRDRADGYTFGSGTRLTVV.

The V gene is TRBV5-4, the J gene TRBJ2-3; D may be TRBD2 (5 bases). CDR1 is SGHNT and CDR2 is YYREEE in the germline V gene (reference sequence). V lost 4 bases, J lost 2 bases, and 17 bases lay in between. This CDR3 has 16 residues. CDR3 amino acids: CASSSGLDSFTDTQYF. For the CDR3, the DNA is TGTGCCAGCAGCAGCGGACTGGACTCCTTCACAGATACGCAGTATTTT. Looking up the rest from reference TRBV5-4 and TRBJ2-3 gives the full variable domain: ETGVTQSPTHLIKTRGQQVTLRCSSQSGHNTVSWYQQALGQGPQFIFQYYREEENGRGNFPPRFSGLQFPNYSSELNVNALELDDSALYLCASSSGLDSFTDTQYFGPGTRLTVL.

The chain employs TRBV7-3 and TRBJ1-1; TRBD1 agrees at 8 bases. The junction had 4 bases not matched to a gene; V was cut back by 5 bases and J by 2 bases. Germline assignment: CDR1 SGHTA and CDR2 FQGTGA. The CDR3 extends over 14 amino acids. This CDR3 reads CASSTTGGNTEAFF. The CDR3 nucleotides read TGTGCCAGCAGCACTACAGGGGGAAACACTGAAGCTTTCTTT.

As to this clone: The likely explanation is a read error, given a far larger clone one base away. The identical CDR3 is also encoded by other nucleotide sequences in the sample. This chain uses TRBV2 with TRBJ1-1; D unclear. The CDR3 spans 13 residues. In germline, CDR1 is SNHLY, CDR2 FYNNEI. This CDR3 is CASSRSPYSEAFF. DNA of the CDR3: TGCGCCAGCAGTCGCTCGCCCTATTCTGAAGCTTTCTTT.

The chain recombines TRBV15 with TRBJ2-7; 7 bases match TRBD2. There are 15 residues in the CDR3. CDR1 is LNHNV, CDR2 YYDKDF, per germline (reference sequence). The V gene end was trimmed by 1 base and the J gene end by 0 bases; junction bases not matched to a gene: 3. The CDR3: CATSRVAGASYEQYF. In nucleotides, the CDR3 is TGTGCCACCAGCAGAGTAGCGGGTGCCTCCTACGAGCAGTACTTC.

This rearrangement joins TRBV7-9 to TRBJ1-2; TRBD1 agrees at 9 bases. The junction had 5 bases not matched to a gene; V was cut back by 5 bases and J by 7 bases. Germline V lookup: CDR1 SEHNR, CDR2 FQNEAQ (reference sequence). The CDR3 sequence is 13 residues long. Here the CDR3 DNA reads TGTGCCAGCAGCCTCGGGACAGGGCTTGGCTACACCTTC. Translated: CASSLGTGLGYTF.

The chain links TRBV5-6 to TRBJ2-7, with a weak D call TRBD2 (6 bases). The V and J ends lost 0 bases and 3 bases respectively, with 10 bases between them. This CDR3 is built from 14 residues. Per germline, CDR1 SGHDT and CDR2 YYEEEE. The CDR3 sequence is CASSLGGDFYEQYF. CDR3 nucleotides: TGTGCCAGCAGCTTGGGCGGGGATTTCTACGAGCAGTACTTC.

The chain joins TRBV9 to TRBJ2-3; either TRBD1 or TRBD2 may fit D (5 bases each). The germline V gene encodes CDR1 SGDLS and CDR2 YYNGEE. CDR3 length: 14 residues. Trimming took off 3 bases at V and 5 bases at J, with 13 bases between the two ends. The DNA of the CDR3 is TGTGCCAGCAGCGCCGGGGCTATCGGAGATACGCAGTATTTT. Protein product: CASSAGAIGDTQYF.

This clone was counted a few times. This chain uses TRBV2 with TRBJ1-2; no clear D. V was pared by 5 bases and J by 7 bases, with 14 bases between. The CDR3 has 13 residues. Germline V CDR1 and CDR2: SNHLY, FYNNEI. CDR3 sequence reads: CASSSYNLGGYTF. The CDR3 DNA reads TGTGCCAGCAGTTCTTATAACTTGGGTGGCTACACCTTC.

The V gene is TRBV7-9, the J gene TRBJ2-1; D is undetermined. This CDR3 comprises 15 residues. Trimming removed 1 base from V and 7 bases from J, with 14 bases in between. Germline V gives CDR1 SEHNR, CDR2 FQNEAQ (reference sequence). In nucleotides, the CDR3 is TGTGCCAGCAGCTTAGGGGCGGTATCCGGGAATGAGCAGTTCTTC. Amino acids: CASSLGAVSGNEQFF.

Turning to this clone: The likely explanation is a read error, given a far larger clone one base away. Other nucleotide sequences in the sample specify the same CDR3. In DNA form, the CDR3 reads TGTGCCTGGAGTGTAAAACCCCGGGACACCGGGGAACTGTTTTTT. It codes for CAWSVKPRDTGELFF. This sequence joins TRBV30 and TRBJ2-2, with TRBD1 as a possible D gene (6 bases). From germline, CDR1 is GTSNPN and CDR2 SVGIG (reference sequence). This CDR3 is built from 15 residues.

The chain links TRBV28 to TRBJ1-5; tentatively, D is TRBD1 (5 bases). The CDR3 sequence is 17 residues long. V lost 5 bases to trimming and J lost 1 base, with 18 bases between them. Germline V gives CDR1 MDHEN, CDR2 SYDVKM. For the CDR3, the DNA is TGTGCCAGCAGTCCCCTCGGGGGGGAGGAGAGCAATCAGCCCCAGCATTTT. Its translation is CASSPLGGEESNQPQHF. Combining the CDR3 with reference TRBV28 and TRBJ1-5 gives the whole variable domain DVKVTQSSRYLVKRTGEKVFLECVQDMDHENMFWYRQDPGLGLRLIYFSYDVKMKEKGDIPEGYSVSREKKERFSLILESASTNQTSMYLCASSPLGGEESNQPQHFGDGTRLSIL.

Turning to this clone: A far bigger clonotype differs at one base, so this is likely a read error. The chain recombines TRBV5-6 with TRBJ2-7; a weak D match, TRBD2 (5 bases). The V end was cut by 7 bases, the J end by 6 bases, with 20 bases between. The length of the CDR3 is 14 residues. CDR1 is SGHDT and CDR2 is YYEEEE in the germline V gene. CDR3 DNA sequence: TGTGCCAGCGGCCCCGGGGAGTTTGCCTCCGAGCAGTACTTC. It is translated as CASGPGEFASEQYF.

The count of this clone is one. Here the CDR3 DNA reads TGTGCCAGCAGTGCGACCGGGACTCCCTACGAGCAGTACTTC. This sequence encodes CASSATGTPYEQYF. The V gene is TRBV2, the J gene TRBJ2-7; perhaps TRBD2 as D (6 bases). The germline CDR1 and CDR2 sequences are SNHLY and FYNNEI. The length of the CDR3 is 14 residues. Trimming took 4 bases from V and 2 from J, leaving 12 bases between them.

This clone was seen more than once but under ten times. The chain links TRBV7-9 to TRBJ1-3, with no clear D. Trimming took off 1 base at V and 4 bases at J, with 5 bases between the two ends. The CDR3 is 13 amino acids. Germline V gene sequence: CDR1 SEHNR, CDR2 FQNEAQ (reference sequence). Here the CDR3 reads CASSLDAGNTIYF. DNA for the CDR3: TGTGCCAGCAGCTTAGATGCAGGAAACACCATATATTTT.

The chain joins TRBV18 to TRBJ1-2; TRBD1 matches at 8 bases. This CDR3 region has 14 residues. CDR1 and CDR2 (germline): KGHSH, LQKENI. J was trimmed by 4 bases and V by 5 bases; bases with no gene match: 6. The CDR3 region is CASSEQGDTYGYTF. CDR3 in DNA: TGTGCCAGCTCAGAACAGGGGGATACCTATGGCTACACCTTC.

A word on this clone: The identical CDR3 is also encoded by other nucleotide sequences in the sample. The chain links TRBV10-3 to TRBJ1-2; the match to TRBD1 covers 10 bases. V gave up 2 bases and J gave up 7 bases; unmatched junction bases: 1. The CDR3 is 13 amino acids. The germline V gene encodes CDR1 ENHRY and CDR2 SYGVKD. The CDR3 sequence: CAISEGQGGGYTF. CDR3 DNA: TGTGCCATCAGTGAGGGACAGGGGGGTGGCTACACCTTC.

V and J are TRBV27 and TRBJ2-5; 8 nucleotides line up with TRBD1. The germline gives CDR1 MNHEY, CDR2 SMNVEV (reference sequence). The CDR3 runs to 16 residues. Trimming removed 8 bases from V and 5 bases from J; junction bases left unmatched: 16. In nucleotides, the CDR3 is TGTGCCAGCGTCCATCCTCCGACAGGGGCCGCGGAGACCCAGTACTTC. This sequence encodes CASVHPPTGAAETQYF.

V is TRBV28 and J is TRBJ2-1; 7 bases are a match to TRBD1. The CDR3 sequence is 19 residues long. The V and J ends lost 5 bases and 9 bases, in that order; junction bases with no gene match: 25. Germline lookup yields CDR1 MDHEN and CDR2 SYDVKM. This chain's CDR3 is CASSRMRQGVISARSEQFF. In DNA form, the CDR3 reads TGTGCCAGCAGTAGAATGCGACAGGGCGTCATTAGCGCCCGGAGTGAGCAGTTCTTC.

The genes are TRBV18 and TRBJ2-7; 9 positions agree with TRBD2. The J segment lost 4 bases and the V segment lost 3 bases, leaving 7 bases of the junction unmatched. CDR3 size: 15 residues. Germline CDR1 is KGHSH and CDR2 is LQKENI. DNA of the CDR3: TGTGCCAGCTCACCCAGAGCGGGAGGCCGGTACGAGCAGTACTTC. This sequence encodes CASSPRAGGRYEQYF.

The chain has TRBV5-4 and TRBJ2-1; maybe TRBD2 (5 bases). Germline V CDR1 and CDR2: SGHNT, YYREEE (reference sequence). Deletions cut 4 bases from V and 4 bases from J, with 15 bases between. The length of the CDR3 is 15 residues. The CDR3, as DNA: TGTGCCAGCAGCCTATCGGCGGGCGGGTACAATGAGCAGTTCTTC. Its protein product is CASSLSAGGYNEQFF.

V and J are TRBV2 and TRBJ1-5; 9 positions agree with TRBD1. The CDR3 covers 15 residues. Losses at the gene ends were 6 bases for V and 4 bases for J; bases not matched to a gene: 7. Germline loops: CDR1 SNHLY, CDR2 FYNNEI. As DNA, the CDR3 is TGTGCCAGCAGCGGGGACAGGGAACCAAATCAGCCCCAGCATTTT. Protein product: CASSGDREPNQPQHF.